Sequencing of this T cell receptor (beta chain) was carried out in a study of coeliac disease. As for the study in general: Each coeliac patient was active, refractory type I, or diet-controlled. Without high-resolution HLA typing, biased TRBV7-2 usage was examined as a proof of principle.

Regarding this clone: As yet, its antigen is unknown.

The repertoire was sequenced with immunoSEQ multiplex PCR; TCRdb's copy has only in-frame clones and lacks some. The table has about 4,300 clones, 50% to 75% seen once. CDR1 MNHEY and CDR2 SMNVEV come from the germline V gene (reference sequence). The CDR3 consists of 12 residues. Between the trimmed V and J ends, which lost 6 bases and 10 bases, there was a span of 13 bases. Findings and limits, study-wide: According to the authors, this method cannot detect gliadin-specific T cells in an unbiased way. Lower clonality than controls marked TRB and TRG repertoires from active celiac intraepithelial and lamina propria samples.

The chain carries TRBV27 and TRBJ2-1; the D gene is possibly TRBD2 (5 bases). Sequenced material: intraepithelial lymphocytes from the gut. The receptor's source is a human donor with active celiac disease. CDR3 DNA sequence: TGTGCCAGCAGCGACTACAATGCCGAGCAGTTCTTC. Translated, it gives CASSDYNAEQFF.